The T cell receptor (beta chain) under discussion was sequenced for a study of radiation and T cells in renal cell carcinoma. As for the study in general: Nephrectomy followed 15 Gy stereotactic body radiation by 4 weeks. The study, taken as a whole, reports: No pretreatment tumor biopsies were available for baseline clonotypes. From baseline, blood top tumor clonotypes peaked at 2 weeks post-radiation.

Remarks on this clone: The antigen is not known.

Clones were sequenced by immunoSEQ multiplex PCR, and TCRdb holds only the in-frame ones, with some missing. Here the sample spans 100,000 to 150,000 clones, 81% being singletons. The time point was: blood 2 weeks post-SBRT. Treatment described: 15 Gy SBRT to primary tumor, nephrectomy 4 weeks later. After SBRT, blood was collected at 2 and 4 weeks, plus baseline. Per germline, CDR1 SQVTM and CDR2 ANQGSEA. V gave up 5 bases and J gave up 5 bases; unmatched junction bases: 3. This CDR3 has 12 amino acids. The chain is built from TRBV29-1 and TRBJ2-5; TRBD1 agrees at 9 bases. The TCR sequence derives from a man between 50 and 59 years old with renal cell carcinoma. This sample comprised blood, obtained from a patient whose treatment included radiotherapy and nephrectomy. The CDR3 DNA reads as TGCAGCGTTAGGACAGGGGTGGAGACCCAGTACTTC. It encodes CSVRTGVETQYF.